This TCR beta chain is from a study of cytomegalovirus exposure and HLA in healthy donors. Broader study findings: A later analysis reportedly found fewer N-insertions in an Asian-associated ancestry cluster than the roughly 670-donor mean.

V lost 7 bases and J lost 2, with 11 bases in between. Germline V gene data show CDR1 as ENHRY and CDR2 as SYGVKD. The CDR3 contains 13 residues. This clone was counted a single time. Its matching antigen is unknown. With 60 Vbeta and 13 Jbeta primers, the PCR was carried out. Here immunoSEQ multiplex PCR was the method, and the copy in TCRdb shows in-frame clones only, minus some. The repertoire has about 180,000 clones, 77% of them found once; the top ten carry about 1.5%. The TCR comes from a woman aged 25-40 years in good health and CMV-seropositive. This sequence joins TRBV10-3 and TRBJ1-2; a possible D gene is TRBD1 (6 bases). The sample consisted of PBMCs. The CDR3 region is CAIISGANYGYTF. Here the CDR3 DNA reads TGTGCCATCATCTCAGGGGCCAACTATGGCTACACCTTC.